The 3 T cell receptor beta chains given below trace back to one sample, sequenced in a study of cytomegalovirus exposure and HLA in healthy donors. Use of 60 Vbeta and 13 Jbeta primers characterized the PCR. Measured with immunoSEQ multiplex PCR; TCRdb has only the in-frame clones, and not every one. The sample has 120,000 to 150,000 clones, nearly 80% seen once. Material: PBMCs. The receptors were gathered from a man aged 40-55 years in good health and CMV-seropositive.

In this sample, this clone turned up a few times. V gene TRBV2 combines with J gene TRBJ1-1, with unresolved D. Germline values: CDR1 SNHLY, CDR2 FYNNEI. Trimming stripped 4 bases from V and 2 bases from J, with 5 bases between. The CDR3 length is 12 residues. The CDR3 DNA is TGTGCCAGCAGTGTCTCCAACACTGAAGCTTTCTTT. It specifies CASSVSNTEAFF.

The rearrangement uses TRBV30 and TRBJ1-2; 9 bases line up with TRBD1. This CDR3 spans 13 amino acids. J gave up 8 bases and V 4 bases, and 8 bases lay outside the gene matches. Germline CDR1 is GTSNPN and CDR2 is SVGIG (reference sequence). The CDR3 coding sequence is TGTGCCTGGACCGACAGGACAGGGGCCGGCTACACCTTC. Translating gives CAWTDRTGAGYTF.

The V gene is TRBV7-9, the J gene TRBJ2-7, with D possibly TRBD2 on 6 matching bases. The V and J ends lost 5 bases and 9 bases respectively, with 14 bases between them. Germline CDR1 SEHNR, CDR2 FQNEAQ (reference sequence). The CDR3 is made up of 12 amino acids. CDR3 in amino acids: CASSPQREVQYF. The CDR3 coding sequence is TGTGCCAGCAGCCCGCAAAGGGAGGTGCAGTACTTC.